This T cell receptor (beta chain) was sequenced for a study of CD8+ T cells in alopecia areata. Points from the study as a whole: Mouse data revealed clearer TCR sharing than patient data did, a gap possibly tied to HLA.

Regarding this clone: The antigen remains undetermined.

The sequencing template was cDNA reverse transcribed from extracted RNA. Clones were sequenced by immunoSEQ multiplex PCR, and TCRdb holds only the in-frame ones, with some missing. The profile covers 200,000 or so clones, with about 56% appearing a single time and around 5.1% taken by the ten largest. Trimming cost V 3 bases and J 0 bases, with 9 bases left between them. The CDR3 covers 15 residues. Germline lookup yields CDR1 SEHNR and CDR2 FQNEAQ (reference sequence). The sequence was obtained from a human donor in good health. The material sequenced was CD8+ T cells sorted from blood. J is TRBJ1-5 and V is TRBV7-9, with unresolved D. The CDR3: CASSFGGYSNQPQHF. CDR3 nucleotides: TGTGCCAGCAGCTTCGGAGGTTATAGCAATCAGCCCCAGCATTTT.